This TCR beta chain was sequenced in a study of blood T cells in healthy people across ages. A note on this clonotype: Its antigen is unidentified.

Using a J-beta primer mix together with a sample-barcoded 5' primer, a second PCR was run for roughly 7 to 11 cycles. Researchers report that a template-switch adaptor with 12 random nucleotides tagged each cDNA molecule. One entry per CDR3 protein results from TCRdb running MiXCR on the 5' RACE reads. The sample has hundreds of thousands of distinct CDR3 sequences, roughly 50% seen once. The study drew donors from healthy Caucasian individuals in Russia aged roughly 6 to 90. General study results and limits: Aged donors had fewer naive CD4+ cells and lower diversity than long-lived donors.

This receptor was taken from a man in his 60s in good health. The sample comprised blood.

This CDR3 reads CSPEARGGTDTQYF. DNA of the CDR3: TGCAGTCCTGAGGCCCGGGGAGGCACAGATACGCAGTATTTT. The chain links TRBV20-1 to TRBJ2-3, with TRBD2 as a possible D gene (5 bases). The germline gives CDR1 DFQATT, CDR2 SNEGSKA (reference sequence). The CDR3 runs 14 residues. Trimming removed 8 bases at V and 1 base at J, with 16 bases between.